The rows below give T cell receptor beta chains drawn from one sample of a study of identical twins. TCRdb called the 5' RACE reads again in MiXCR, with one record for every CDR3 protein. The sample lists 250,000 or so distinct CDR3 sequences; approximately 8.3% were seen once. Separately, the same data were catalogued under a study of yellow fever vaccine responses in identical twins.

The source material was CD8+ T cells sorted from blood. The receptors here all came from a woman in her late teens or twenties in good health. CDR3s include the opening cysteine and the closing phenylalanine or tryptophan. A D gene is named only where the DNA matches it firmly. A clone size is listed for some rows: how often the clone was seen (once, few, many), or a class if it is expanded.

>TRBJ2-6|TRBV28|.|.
TGTGCCAGCGGCAAACTCAGGGTAACAGGGGCCAACGTCCTGACTTTC
CASGKLRVTGANVLTF
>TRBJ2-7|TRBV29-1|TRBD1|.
TGCAGCGTTGAAGATAACGGGACAGTGCAGTACTTC
CSVEDNGTVQYF
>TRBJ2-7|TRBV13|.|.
TGTGCCAGCAGTTCTTCTTTACAGGGCCCCCAAAACTACGAGCAGTACTTC
CASSSSLQGPQNYEQYF
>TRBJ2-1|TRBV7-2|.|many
TGTGCCAGCAGCTTAGGGCCCGGGAATGAGCAGTTCTTC
CASSLGPGNEQFF
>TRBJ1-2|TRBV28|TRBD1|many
TGTGCCAGCAGTTTATGGTACAGGGGGCCTAACTATGGCTACACCTTC
CASSLWYRGPNYGYTF
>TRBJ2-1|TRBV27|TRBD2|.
TGTGCCAGCAGTTTACTGGGACTAGCCGACAATGAGCAGTTCTTC
CASSLLGLADNEQFF
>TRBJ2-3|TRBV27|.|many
TGTGCCAGCAGTCTAGATTCGACAGGAGGGTCAGATACGCAGTATTTT
CASSLDSTGGSDTQYF
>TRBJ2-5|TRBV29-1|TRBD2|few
TGCAGCGTTAGCGGGAGGGCCATGAACCAAGAGACCCAGTACTTC
CSVSGRAMNQETQYF
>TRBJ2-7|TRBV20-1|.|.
TGCAGTGCTACGCACGCTACCTACGAGCAGTACTTC
CSATHATYEQYF
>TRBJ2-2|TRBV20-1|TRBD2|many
TGCAGTGCTAGAGGGTTCGGGGGGGACACCGGGGAGCTGTTTTTT
CSARGFGGDTGELFF
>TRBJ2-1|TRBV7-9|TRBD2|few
TGTGCCAGCAGCTCCCTAGCGGGAGTGACCCGATACAATGAGCAGTTCTTC
CASSSLAGVTRYNEQFF
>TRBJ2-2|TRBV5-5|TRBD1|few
TGTGCCAGCAGCTTTCTACAGGGGGCCGACACCGGGGAGCTGTTTTTT
CASSFLQGADTGELFF
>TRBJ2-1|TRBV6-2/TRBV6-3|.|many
TGTGCCAGCAGTTACCGGGAATGGACCAGCTCCTACAATGAGCAGTTCTTC
CASSYREWTSSYNEQFF
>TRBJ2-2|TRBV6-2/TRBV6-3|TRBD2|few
TGTGCCAGCATCGGACTAGCGGGAGATCGCGACACCGGGGAGCTGTTTTTT
CASIGLAGDRDTGELFF
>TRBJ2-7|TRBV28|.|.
TGTGCCAGCAGTTTGCAGAGTGCGGAAACAAGCCCTACCTACGAGCAGTACTTC
CASSLQSAETSPTYEQYF
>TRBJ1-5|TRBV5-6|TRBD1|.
TGTGCCAGCAGCCTTGGACAGGGGGTACACAATCAGCCCCAGCATTTT
CASSLGQGVHNQPQHF
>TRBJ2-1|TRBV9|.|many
TGTGCCAGCAGCGTGCATACAGGGTCTTCCTACAATGAGCAGTTCTTC
CASSVHTGSSYNEQFF
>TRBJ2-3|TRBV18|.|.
TGTGCCAGCTCGCATGGACAGATGAGCACAGATACGCAGTATTTT
CASSHGQMSTDTQYF
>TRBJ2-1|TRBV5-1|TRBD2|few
TGCGCCAGCAGCACCGCGGGAGTTCCTTACAATGAGCAGTTCTTC
CASSTAGVPYNEQFF
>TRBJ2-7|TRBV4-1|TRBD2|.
TGCGCCAGCAGCCCCTCCGGCGCGGGAGCAGTCGAGCAGTACTTC
CASSPSGAGAVEQYF
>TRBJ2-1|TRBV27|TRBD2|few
TGTGCCAGCAGTCTACTAGCGGGGCCGCAGTTCTTC
CASSLLAGPQFF
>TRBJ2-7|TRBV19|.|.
TGTGCCAGTAGTCCCGGTAACTACGAGCAGTACTTC
CASSPGNYEQYF
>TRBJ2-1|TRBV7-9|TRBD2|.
TGTGCCAGCAGCTTAGTAGCGGGACCTATCAATGAGCAGTTCTTC
CASSLVAGPINEQFF
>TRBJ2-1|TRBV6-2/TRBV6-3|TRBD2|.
TGTGCCAGCAGTTTTTCTCCTAGCGGGAGAAGATATGAGCAGTTCTTC
CASSFSPSGRRYEQFF
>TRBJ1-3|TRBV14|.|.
TGTGCCAGCAGCCCATGGACATCCTCTGGAAACACCATATATTTT
CASSPWTSSGNTIYF
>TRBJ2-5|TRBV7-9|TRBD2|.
TGTGCCAGCAGCGCAACTTTTAGCGGGGATGAGACCCAGTACTTC
CASSATFSGDETQYF
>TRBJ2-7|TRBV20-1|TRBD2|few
TGCAGTGCTAGAGATGGGCTAGCGGTCTCCTACGAGCAGTACTTC
CSARDGLAVSYEQYF
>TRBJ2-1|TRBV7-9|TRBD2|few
TGTGCCAGCAGCTTAGCCTCTAGCGGGAGAGTTTGGAATGAGCAGTTCTTC
CASSLASSGRVWNEQFF
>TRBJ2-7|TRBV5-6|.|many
TGTGCCAGCAGCTTCAAGGAGTTCGAGCAGTACTTC
CASSFKEFEQYF
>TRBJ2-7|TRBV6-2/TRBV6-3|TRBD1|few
TGTGCCAGCAGTTACTCTCCGGGACAGAGCTCCTACGAGCAGTACTTC
CASSYSPGQSSYEQYF
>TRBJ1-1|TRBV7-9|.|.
TGTGCCAGCAGCTCGACTCTCGGGAACACTGAAGCTTTCTTT
CASSSTLGNTEAFF
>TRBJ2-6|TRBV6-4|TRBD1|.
TGTGCCACCCAGGGACAGGGCCGGGGAGGGGCCAACGTCCTGACTTTC
CATQGQGRGGANVLTF
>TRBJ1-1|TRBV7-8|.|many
TGTGCCAGCAGCTCCACGGGGGCGCACACTGAAGCTTTCTTT
CASSSTGAHTEAFF
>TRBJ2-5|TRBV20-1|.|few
TGCAGTGCTAGAGATGAGGTGATGGGGAAGACCCAGTACTTC
CSARDEVMGKTQYF
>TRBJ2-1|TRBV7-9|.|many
TGTGCCAAGACACAGGGCTTTGATGAGCAGTTCTTC
CAKTQGFDEQFF
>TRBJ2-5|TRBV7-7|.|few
TGTGCTAGCAGCTTATGGGCCCAGACGGAAGAGACCCAGTACTTC
CASSLWAQTEETQYF
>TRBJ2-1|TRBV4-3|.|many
TGCGCCAGCAGCCAAGTGGTTAGCGACTACAATGAGCAGTTCTTC
CASSQVVSDYNEQFF
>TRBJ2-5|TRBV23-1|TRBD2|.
TGCGCCAGCCCGACTAGCGGGGTAGGGACCCAGTACTTC
CASPTSGVGTQYF
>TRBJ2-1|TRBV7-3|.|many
TGTGCCAGCAGCTTTGGAGATGATGAGCAGTTCTTC
CASSFGDDEQFF
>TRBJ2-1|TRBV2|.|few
TGTGCCAGCCTCCCTAGCGAAGACAATGAGCAGTTCTTC
CASLPSEDNEQFF
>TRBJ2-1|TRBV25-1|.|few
TGTGCCAGCATAGGAACTTACAATGAGCAGTTCTTC
CASIGTYNEQFF
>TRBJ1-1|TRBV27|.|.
TGTGCCAGCAGTTTTCGGGGCACTGAAGCTTTCTTT
CASSFRGTEAFF
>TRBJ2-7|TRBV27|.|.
TGTGCCAGCAGTTGGGGCGGGGACTCCTACGAGCAGTACTTC
CASSWGGDSYEQYF
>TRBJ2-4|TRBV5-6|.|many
TGTGCCAGCAGCGCGGGGAGTAACATTCAGTACTTC
CASSAGSNIQYF
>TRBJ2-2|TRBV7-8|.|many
TGTGCCAGCAGCTCTCCCATGGGGAACACCGGGGAGCTGTTTTTT
CASSSPMGNTGELFF
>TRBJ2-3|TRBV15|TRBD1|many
TGTGCCACCAGCAGAGTGACAGGGGGTCCAGATACGCAGTATTTT
CATSRVTGGPDTQYF
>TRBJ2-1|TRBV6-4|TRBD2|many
TGTGCCAGCAGTTCCGAAGCCGGGACTAGTAATGAGCAGTTCTTC
CASSSEAGTSNEQFF
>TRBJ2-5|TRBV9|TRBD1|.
TGTGCCAGCAGCGTATGGGACAGCCAGACCCAGTACTTC
CASSVWDSQTQYF
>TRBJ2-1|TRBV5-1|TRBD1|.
TGCGCCAGCAGCTTGGCCCCGGACAGGGTTTTGGGTGAGCAGTTCTTC
CASSLAPDRVLGEQFF
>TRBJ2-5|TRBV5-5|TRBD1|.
TGTGCCAGCAGCTCCGACTGGACAGGGGCCGGGGAGACCCAGTACTTC
CASSSDWTGAGETQYF
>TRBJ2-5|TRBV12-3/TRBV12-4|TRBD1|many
TGTGCCAGCAGGGGACCCGGGACAGGGGTTCCCGAGACCCAGTACTTC
CASRGPGTGVPETQYF
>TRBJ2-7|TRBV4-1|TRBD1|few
TGCGCCAGCAGCCATGTCCTTCGAGGGACAGGGAGCTCCTACGAGCAGTACTTC
CASSHVLRGTGSSYEQYF
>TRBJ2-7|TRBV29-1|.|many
TGCAGCGCAGTAGTCTCCTACGAGCAGTACTTC
CSAVVSYEQYF
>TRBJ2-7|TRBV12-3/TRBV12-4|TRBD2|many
TGTGCCAGCAGTCCCATCGGGACTAGCGGGATTAGCTCCTACGAGCAGTACTTC
CASSPIGTSGISSYEQYF
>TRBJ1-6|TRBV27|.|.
TGTGCCAGCAGCCCCATGGGGGGTAGTGGTTCACCCCTCCACTTT
CASSPMGGSGSPLHF